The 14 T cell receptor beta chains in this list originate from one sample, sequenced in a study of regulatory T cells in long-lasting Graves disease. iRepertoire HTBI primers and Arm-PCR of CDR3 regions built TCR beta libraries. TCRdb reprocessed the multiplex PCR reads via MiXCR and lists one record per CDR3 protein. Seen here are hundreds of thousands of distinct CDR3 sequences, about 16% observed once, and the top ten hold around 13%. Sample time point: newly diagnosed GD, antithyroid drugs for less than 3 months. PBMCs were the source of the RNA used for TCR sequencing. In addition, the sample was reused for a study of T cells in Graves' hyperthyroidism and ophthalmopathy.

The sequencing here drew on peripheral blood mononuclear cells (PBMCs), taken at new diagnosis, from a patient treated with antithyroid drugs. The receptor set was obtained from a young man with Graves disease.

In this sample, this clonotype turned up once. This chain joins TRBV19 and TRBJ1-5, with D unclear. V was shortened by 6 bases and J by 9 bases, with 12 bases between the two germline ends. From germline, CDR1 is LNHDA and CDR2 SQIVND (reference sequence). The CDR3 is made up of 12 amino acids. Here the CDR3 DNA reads TGTGCCAGTAGAGATGGGGTCCGGCCCCAGCATTTT. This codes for CASRDGVRPQHF.

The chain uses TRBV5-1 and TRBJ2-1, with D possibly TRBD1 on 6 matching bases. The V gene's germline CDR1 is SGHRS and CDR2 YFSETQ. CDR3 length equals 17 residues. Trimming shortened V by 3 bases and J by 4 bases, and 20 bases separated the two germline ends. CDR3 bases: TGCGCCAGCAGCTATACACGTGTGACAGGTTCGTACAATGAGCAGTTCTTC. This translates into CASSYTRVTGSYNEQFF.

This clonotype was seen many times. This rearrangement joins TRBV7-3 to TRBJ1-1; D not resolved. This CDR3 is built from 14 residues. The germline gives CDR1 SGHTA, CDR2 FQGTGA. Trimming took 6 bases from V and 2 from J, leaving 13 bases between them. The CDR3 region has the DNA TGTGCCAGCAGTCTTATGGGTAGCAACACTGAAGCTTTCTTT. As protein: CASSLMGSNTEAFF. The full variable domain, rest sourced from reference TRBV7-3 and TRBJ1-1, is GAGVSQTPSNKVTEKGKYVELRCDPISGHTALYWYRQSLGQGPEFLIYFQGTGAADDSGLPNDRFFAVRPEGSVSTLKIQRTERGDSAVYLCASSLMGSNTEAFFGQGTRLTVV.

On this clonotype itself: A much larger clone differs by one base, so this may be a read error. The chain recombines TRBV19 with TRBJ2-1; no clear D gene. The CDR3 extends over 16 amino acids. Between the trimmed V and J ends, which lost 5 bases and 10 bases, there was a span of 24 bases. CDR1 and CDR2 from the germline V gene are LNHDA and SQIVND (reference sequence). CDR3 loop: CASSQRQAWVVDEQFF. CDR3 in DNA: TGTGCCAGTAGTCAACGCCAAGCCTGGGTGGTAGACGAGCAGTTCTTC.

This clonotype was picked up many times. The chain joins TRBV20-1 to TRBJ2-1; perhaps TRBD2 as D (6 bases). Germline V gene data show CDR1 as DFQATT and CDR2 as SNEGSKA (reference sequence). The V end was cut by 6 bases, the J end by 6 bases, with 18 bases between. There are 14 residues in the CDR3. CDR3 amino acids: CSAIQDLGGNEQFF. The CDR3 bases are TGCAGTGCGATCCAGGACCTCGGGGGCAATGAGCAGTTCTTC.

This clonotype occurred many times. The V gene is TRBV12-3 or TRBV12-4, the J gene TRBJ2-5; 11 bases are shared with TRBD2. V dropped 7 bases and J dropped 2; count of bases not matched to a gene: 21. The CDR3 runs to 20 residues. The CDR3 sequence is CASIPGTSGLLGGLQETQYF. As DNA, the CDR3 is TGTGCCAGCATCCCCGGGACTAGCGGTCTATTGGGAGGGTTACAAGAGACCCAGTACTTC.

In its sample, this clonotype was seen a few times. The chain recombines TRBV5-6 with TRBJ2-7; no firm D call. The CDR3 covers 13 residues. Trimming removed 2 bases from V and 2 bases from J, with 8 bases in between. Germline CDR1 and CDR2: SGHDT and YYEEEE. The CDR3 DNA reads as TGTGCCAGCAGCTTTCGGCAAGCCTACGAGCAGTACTTC. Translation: CASSFRQAYEQYF.

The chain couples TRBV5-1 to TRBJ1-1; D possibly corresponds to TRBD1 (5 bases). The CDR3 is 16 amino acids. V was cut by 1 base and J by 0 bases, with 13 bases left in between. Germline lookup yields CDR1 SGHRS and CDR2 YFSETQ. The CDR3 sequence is CASSLQGLAMNTEAFF. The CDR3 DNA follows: TGCGCCAGCAGCTTGCAGGGTCTCGCCATGAACACTGAAGCTTTCTTT.

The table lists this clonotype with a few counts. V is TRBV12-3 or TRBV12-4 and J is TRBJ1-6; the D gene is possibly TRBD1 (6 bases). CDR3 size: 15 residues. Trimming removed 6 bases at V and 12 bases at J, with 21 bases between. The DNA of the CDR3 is TGTGCCAGCAGACCGGGGGCCGTTGGAATTGTACCCCTCCACTTT. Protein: CASRPGAVGIVPLHF.

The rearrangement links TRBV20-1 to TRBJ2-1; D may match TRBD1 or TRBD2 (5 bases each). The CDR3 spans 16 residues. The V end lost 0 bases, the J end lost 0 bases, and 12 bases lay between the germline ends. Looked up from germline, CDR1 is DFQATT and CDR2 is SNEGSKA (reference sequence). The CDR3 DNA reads TGCAGTGCTAGAGATCCGGGACGAATCTCCTACAATGAGCAGTTCTTC. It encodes CSARDPGRISYNEQFF.

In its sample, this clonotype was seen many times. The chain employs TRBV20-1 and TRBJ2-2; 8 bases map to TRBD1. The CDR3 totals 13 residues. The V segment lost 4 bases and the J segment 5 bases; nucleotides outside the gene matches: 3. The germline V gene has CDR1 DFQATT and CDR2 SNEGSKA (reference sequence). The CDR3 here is CSANRGSTGELFF. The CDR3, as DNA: TGCAGTGCTAACAGGGGGTCGACCGGGGAGCTGTTTTTT.

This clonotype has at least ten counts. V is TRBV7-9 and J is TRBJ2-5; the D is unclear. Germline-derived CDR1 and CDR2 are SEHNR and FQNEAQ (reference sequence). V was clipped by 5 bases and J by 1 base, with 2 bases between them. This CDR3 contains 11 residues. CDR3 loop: CASSRQETQYF. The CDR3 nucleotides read TGTGCCAGCAGCCGCCAAGAGACCCAGTACTTC.

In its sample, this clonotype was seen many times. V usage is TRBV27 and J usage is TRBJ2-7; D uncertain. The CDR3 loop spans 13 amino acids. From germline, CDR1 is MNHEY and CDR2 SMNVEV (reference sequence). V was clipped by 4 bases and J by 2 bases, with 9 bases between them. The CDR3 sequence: CASSSQATYEQYF. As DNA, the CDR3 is TGTGCCAGCAGTTCACAAGCAACCTACGAGCAGTACTTC.

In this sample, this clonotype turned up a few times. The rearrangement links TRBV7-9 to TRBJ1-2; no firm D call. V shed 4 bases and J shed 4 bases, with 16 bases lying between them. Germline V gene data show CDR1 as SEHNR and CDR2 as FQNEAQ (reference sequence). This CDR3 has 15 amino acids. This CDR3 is CASSSADGGLYGYTF. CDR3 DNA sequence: TGTGCCAGCAGCTCTGCGGACGGCGGACTCTATGGCTACACCTTC. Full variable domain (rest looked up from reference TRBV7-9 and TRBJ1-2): DTGVSQNPRHKITKRGQNVTFRCDPISEHNRLYWYRQTLGQGPEFLTYFQNEAQLEKSRLLSDRFSAERPKGSFSTLEIQRTEQGDSAMYLCASSSADGGLYGYTFGSGTRLTVV.